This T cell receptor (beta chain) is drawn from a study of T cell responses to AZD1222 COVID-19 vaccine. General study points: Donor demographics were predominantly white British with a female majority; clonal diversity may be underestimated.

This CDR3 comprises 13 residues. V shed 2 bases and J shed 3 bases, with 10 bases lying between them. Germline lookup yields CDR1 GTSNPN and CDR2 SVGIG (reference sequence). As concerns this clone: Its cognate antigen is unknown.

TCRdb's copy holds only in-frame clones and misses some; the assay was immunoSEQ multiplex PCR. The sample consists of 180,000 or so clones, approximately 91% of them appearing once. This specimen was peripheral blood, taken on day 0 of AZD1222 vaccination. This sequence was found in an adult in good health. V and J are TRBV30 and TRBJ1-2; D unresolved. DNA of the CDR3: TGTGCCTGGAGTAAGGGTGGGGACTATGGCTACACCTTC. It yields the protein CAWSKGGDYGYTF.